This TCR beta chain was captured in a study of T cell responses to AZD1222 COVID-19 vaccine. Here immunoSEQ multiplex PCR was the method, and the copy in TCRdb shows in-frame clones only, minus some. The repertoire holds 150,000 to 200,000 clones, with approximately 94% as singletons. With regard to this clone: What it binds is unknown.

Whole-study findings and limits: In all cases, repertoires were sampled only after the peak T cell response. When two AZD1222 doses had been given, Spike-specific TCR breadth and depth rose.

Second doses that came at about 4 or about 12 weeks were put together. Specimen: peripheral blood, collected 28 days after the second AZD1222 dose. The receptor comes from an adult who received the AZD1222 COVID-19 vaccine.

CDR3 sequence: CASSLGTGSIWEQYF. CDR3 nucleotide sequence: TGTGCCAGCAGCCTCGGGACAGGTTCGATTTGGGAGCAGTACTTC. This rearrangement joins TRBV9 to TRBJ2-7; 8 bases are a match to TRBD1. The CDR3 runs to 15 residues. CDR1 SGDLS and CDR2 YYNGEE come from the germline V gene. Losses at the gene ends were 4 bases for V and 7 bases for J; bases not matched to a gene: 13.